The clone carrying this TCR beta chain was seen more than once but under ten times. Using its own MiXCR run on the RT-PCR reads, TCRdb lists one record per CDR3 protein. The sample carries 800,000 to 1,000,000 distinct CDR3 sequences, approximately 21% recorded once. The sample originates from a study of response to subunit inactivated influenza vaccine. Sequencing was performed on PBMCs from blood, taken less than 6 days after vaccination. This TCR derives from a man between 50 and 59 years old who received an inactivated influenza vaccine.

CDR3 protein: CASSPPIGGSYQETQYF. CDR3 sequence (DNA): TGTGCCAGCTCACCACCGATAGGGGGCTCTTACCAAGAGACCCAGTACTTC. The chain joins TRBV18 to TRBJ2-5, with TRBD1 matching over 7 bases. With V trimmed by 0 bases and J by 0 bases, 7 bases remained unmatched. Germline lookup yields CDR1 KGHSH and CDR2 LQKENI. The CDR3 has 17 amino acids.